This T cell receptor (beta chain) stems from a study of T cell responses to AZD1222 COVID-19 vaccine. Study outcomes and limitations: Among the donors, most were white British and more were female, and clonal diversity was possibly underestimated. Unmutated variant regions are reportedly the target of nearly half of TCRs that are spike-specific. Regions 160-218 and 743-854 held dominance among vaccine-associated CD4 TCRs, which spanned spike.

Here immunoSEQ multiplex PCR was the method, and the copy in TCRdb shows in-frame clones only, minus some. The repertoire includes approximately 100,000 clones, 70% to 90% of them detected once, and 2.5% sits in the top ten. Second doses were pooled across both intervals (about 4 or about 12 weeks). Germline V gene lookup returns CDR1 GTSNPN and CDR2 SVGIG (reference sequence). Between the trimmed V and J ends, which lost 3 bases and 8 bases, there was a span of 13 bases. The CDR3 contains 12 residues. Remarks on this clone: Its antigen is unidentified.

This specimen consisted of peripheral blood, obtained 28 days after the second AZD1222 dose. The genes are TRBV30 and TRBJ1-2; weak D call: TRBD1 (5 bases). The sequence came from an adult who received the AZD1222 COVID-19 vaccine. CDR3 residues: CAWRNGGGGYTF. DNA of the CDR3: TGTGCCTGGAGAAACGGGGGAGGGGGCTACACCTTC.